These 29 T cell receptor beta chains share one sample of origin, sequenced in a study of T cell responses to AZD1222 COVID-19 vaccine. Libraries were prepared by immunoSEQ multiplex PCR; TCRdb keeps only in-frame clonotypes and omits some of them. The data show about 88,000 clones, with roughly nine tenths seen just once and approximately 5% held by the top ten. The source was peripheral blood, collected 28 days after the second AZD1222 dose. The receptor source for this set is an adult who received the AZD1222 COVID-19 vaccine.

The V call is TRBV5-1, the J call TRBJ1-1; 10 positions agree with TRBD1. CDR1 is SGHRS, CDR2 YFSETQ, per germline. With 4 bases clipped from V and 5 bases from J, the junction kept 8 bases outside the gene matches. The CDR3 spans 15 residues. The CDR3 spells CASSPGQGQGTEAFF. CDR3 coding DNA: TGCGCCAGCAGCCCGGGACAGGGGCAAGGAACTGAAGCTTTCTTT. Full variable domain (missing parts from reference TRBV5-1 and TRBJ1-1): KAGVTQTPRYLIKTRGQQVTLSCSPISGHRSVSWYQQTPGQGLQFLFEYFSETQRNKGNFPGRFSGRQFSNSRSEMNVSTLELGDSALYLCASSPGQGQGTEAFFGQGTRLTVV.

The CDR3 coding sequence is TGTGCCAGCAACCAACGGTCCTACGAGCAGTACTTC. Translation gives CASNQRSYEQYF. The chain employs TRBV2 and TRBJ2-7; D gene unclear. This CDR3 comprises 12 residues. Trimming cost V 7 bases and J 1 base, with 8 bases left between them. Germline-derived CDR1 and CDR2 are SNHLY and FYNNEI.

This sequence joins TRBV5-1 and TRBJ1-6, with no clear D. The CDR3 is 15 residues long. Trimming took off 6 bases at V and 6 bases at J, with 16 bases between the two ends. Germline V gives CDR1 SGHRS, CDR2 YFSETQ. CDR3 protein: CASNPGGRGNSPLHF. CDR3 in DNA: TGCGCCAGCAACCCCGGAGGGCGCGGTAATTCACCCCTCCACTTT.

This chain uses TRBV10-1 with TRBJ2-3; no clear D. V gave up 3 bases and J gave up 2 bases, with 9 bases separating them. Germline CDR1 and CDR2: WNHNN and SYGVQD (reference sequence). This CDR3 region has 14 residues. The DNA of the CDR3 is TGCGCCAGCAGTGAACGGCAGGACACAGATACGCAGTATTTT. This translates into CASSERQDTDTQYF.

In this sample, this clone turned up once. V gene TRBV18 combines with J gene TRBJ2-3; D is perhaps TRBD2 (6 bases). CDR3 size: 16 residues. Germline-derived CDR1 and CDR2 are KGHSH and LQKENI. Trimming pared 5 bases from V and 2 bases from J, leaving 17 bases between. CDR3 sequence (DNA): TGTGCCAGCTCAACCACCGGGACGGGGGACACAGATACGCAGTATTTT. It specifies CASSTTGTGDTDTQYF.

The V call is TRBV18, the J call TRBJ1-4; the match to TRBD1 covers 8 bases. Germline V CDR1 and CDR2: KGHSH, LQKENI. Germline trimming cut 3 bases from V and 5 bases from J; bases unmatched to any gene: 8. The CDR3 consists of 16 residues. The CDR3 sequence: CASSPSQGAVNEKLFF. CDR3 sequence (DNA): TGTGCCAGCTCACCTTCTCAGGGGGCCGTCAATGAAAAACTGTTTTTT.

This clone is a singleton in its sample. V gene TRBV7-9 combines with J gene TRBJ2-3; possibly TRBD2 for D (7 bases). Trimming removed 5 bases at V and 2 bases at J, with 20 bases between. The CDR3 length is 17 residues. Germline CDR1 SEHNR, CDR2 FQNEAQ (reference sequence). Here the CDR3 DNA reads TGTGCCAGCAGCCCCCGCCTGGGGGGGGCAAACACAGATACGCAGTATTTT. It translates to CASSPRLGGANTDTQYF. Complete variable domain (other parts from reference TRBV7-9 and TRBJ2-3): DTGVSQNPRHKITKRGQNVTFRCDPISEHNRLYWYRQTLGQGPEFLTYFQNEAQLEKSRLLSDRFSAERPKGSFSTLEIQRTEQGDSAMYLCASSPRLGGANTDTQYFGPGTRLTVL.

For this clone: This CDR3 is also generated by other DNA sequences in the sample. V usage is TRBV5-1 and J usage is TRBJ1-2; 9 bases align to TRBD1. CDR1 SGHRS and CDR2 YFSETQ come from the germline V gene. Losses at the gene ends were 0 bases for V and 4 bases for J; bases not matched to a gene: 1. This CDR3 contains 14 residues. The CDR3, as DNA: TGCGCCAGCAGCTTGGGGACAGGGGCCTATGGCTACACCTTC. It translates to CASSLGTGAYGYTF.

The rearrangement links TRBV6-1 to TRBJ1-5; 9 positions agree with TRBD1. CDR3 length: 17 residues. Germline CDR1 reads MNHNS; CDR2 reads SASEGT. J lost 1 base, V lost 2 bases, and 6 bases had no gene match. CDR3 amino acids: CASSEWEGQGSNQPQHF. Here the CDR3 DNA reads TGTGCCAGCAGTGAATGGGAAGGACAGGGGAGCAATCAGCCCCAGCATTTT.

The chain recombines TRBV5-1 with TRBJ1-6, with a weak D call TRBD1 (6 bases). V was trimmed by 0 bases and J by 7 bases, leaving 14 bases between them. Germline values: CDR1 SGHRS, CDR2 YFSETQ. This CDR3 contains 16 residues. The CDR3 reads CASSLAGGAQNSPLHF. CDR3 in DNA: TGCGCCAGCAGCTTGGCCGGGGGGGCGCAGAATTCACCCCTCCACTTT.

V gene TRBV7-9 combines with J gene TRBJ1-3, with a tentative D call TRBD1 (5 bases). Germline values: CDR1 SEHNR, CDR2 FQNEAQ (reference sequence). The CDR3 is 14 residues long. V was shortened by 2 bases and J by 2 bases, with 7 bases between the two germline ends. This chain's CDR3 is CASSLQGAGNTIYF. CDR3 sequence (DNA): TGTGCCAGCAGCTTACAGGGAGCTGGAAACACCATATATTTT. Together with reference TRBV7-9 and TRBJ1-3, the CDR3 gives the full variable domain: DTGVSQNPRHKITKRGQNVTFRCDPISEHNRLYWYRQTLGQGPEFLTYFQNEAQLEKSRLLSDRFSAERPKGSFSTLEIQRTEQGDSAMYLCASSLQGAGNTIYFGEGSWLTVV.

The rearrangement links TRBV28 to TRBJ2-5; D not certain. V was trimmed by 9 bases and J by 2 bases, leaving 4 bases between them. This CDR3 is built from 10 residues. Germline lookup yields CDR1 MDHEN and CDR2 SYDVKM. CDR3 nucleotide sequence: TGTGCCAGTTCACAAGAGACCCAGTACTTC. This sequence encodes CASSQETQYF.

The rearrangement joins TRBV6-5 to TRBJ1-6, with 8 bases lining up with TRBD1. This CDR3 has 15 amino acids. Germline loops: CDR1 MNHEY, CDR2 SVGAGI. V shed 4 bases and J 9 bases; nucleotides not matched to a gene: 8. The CDR3 nucleotides are TGTGCCAGCAGTTCCGGCGGACAGGGACGTTCACCCCTCCACTTT. It specifies CASSSGGQGRSPLHF.

The chain is built from TRBV2 and TRBJ2-3; TRBD1 matches 10 bases. The CDR3 runs to 14 residues. Trimming at V came to 5 bases and at J to 4 bases, leaving 3 bases not matched to a gene. CDR1 SNHLY and CDR2 FYNNEI come from the germline V gene. The CDR3 nucleotides read TGTGCCAGCAGTTTGACAGGGGGCTCAGATACGCAGTATTTT. As protein: CASSLTGGSDTQYF.

This sequence joins TRBV6-5 and TRBJ1-4, with D maybe TRBD1 (6 bases). CDR1 and CDR2 from the germline V gene are MNHEY and SVGAGI. This CDR3 contains 16 residues. The V and J ends lost 2 bases and 7 bases respectively, with 17 bases between them. CDR3 nucleotide sequence: TGTGCCAGCAGTTACCCTTTGCAGGGGTGGGGTGAAAAACTGTTTTTT. It is translated as CASSYPLQGWGEKLFF.

The V call is TRBV3-1 (or the pseudogene TRBV3-2), the J call TRBJ2-7, with 7 bases aligning to TRBD1. V dropped 5 bases and J dropped 4; count of bases not matched to a gene: 8. Germline CDR1 LGHDT, CDR2 YNNKEL (reference sequence). The CDR3 spans 14 residues. CDR3 amino acids: CASSNGRGFYEQYF. In nucleotides, the CDR3 is TGTGCCAGCAGCAACGGCAGGGGGTTTTACGAGCAGTACTTC.

The rearrangement links TRBV4-2 to TRBJ2-1; D is ambiguous. Between the trimmed V and J ends, which lost 1 base and 8 bases, there was a span of 12 bases. The CDR3 runs to 14 residues. Germline V gene data show CDR1 as LGHNA and CDR2 as YNFKEQ. CDR3 nucleotides: TGTGCCAGCAGCCAAGTCACCCTCTCCGATGAGCAGTTCTTC. This translates into CASSQVTLSDEQFF.

Remarks on this clone: The same CDR3 is also encoded by other DNA sequences in this sample. The V call is TRBV9, the J call TRBJ2-1, with a weak D call TRBD2 (5 bases). This CDR3 is 14 amino acids long. The germline V gene encodes CDR1 SGDLS and CDR2 YYNGEE. Trimming stripped 3 bases from V and 0 bases from J, with 7 bases between. CDR3 sequence (DNA): TGTGCCAGCAGCGCCGGGAACTCCTACAATGAGCAGTTCTTC. This translates into CASSAGNSYNEQFF.

This clone was seen just once. The CDR3 reads CASRPGQGFEQYF. The CDR3 DNA sequence: TGTGCCAGCAGGCCGGGACAGGGCTTCGAGCAGTACTTC. The chain links TRBV12-3 or TRBV12-4 to TRBJ2-7; TRBD1 matches at 9 bases. The CDR3 length is 13 residues. The trim removed 6 bases at V and 6 bases at J, leaving 6 bases unmatched.

This chain links TRBV30 with TRBJ1-2; the match to TRBD1 covers 8 bases. The CDR3 length is 14 residues. Germline CDR1 and CDR2: GTSNPN and SVGIG (reference sequence). The V and J ends lost 1 base and 7 bases, in that order; junction bases with no gene match: 8. CDR3 coding DNA: TGTGCCTGGAGTGAAGATGACAGGGGCTTTGGCTACACCTTC. It codes for CAWSEDDRGFGYTF.

The chain joins TRBV20-1 to TRBJ1-1; 8 positions agree with TRBD1. The CDR3 is 13 residues long. Trimming at V came to 3 bases and at J to 12 bases, leaving 12 bases not matched to a gene. The germline V gene has CDR1 DFQATT and CDR2 SNEGSKA (reference sequence). As DNA, the CDR3 is TGCAGTGCTAGTGGTGGGGACAGGCTCAGGACTTTCTTT. It yields the protein CSASGGDRLRTFF.

This clone was detected only once. The chain uses TRBV7-2 and TRBJ1-2, with D possibly matching TRBD1 (5 bases). Germline V gene sequence: CDR1 SGHTA, CDR2 FQGNSA. V was clipped by 1 base and J by 7 bases, with 16 bases between them. The CDR3 runs to 15 residues. In DNA form, the CDR3 reads TGTGCCAGCAGCTTAGAAGGGTCGGGGGTCGGTGGCTACACCTTC. Translated, it gives CASSLEGSGVGGYTF.

The chain is built from TRBV27 and TRBJ2-3, with D perhaps assigned TRBD1 or TRBD2 (5 bases each). The CDR3 consists of 15 residues. Germline lookup yields CDR1 MNHEY and CDR2 SMNVEV (reference sequence). The V gene lost 7 bases and the J gene lost 4 bases, with 18 bases spanning the gap. CDR3 protein: CASTAGGRGADTQYF. CDR3 bases: TGTGCCAGCACCGCTGGGGGACGAGGAGCAGATACGCAGTATTTT.

The chain uses TRBV10-3 and TRBJ2-1; weak D call: TRBD2 (6 bases). The germline CDR1 and CDR2 sequences are ENHRY and SYGVKD. This CDR3 region has 15 residues. Between the trimmed V and J ends, which lost 6 bases and 6 bases, there was a span of 18 bases. The CDR3 is CAIRGTSRNFNEQFF. Written as DNA, the CDR3 is TGTGCCATCAGGGGAACTAGCAGGAACTTCAATGAGCAGTTCTTC.

The chain uses TRBV29-1 and TRBJ1-2; D perhaps matches TRBD1 (6 bases). The CDR3 has 12 residues. The V end lost 0 bases, the J end lost 4 bases, and 6 bases lay between the germline ends. Germline V gene sequence: CDR1 SQVTM, CDR2 ANQGSEA. CDR3 region: CSVEDRGYGYTF. The DNA for the CDR3 is TGCAGCGTTGAAGACAGGGGCTATGGCTACACCTTC.

This rearrangement joins TRBV29-1 to TRBJ2-3; 8 nucleotides agree with TRBD1. This CDR3 contains 15 residues. The J segment lost 4 bases and the V segment lost 3 bases, leaving 9 bases of the junction unmatched. The germline V gene encodes CDR1 SQVTM and CDR2 ANQGSEA. CDR3: CSVDRRGRGPDTQYF. CDR3 sequence (DNA): TGCAGCGTTGATCGCAGGGGGCGAGGTCCAGATACGCAGTATTTT.

V is TRBV11-2 and J is TRBJ1-3; tentative D call: TRBD1 (5 bases). The V gene's germline CDR1 is SGHAT and CDR2 FQNNGV. V lost 2 bases to trimming and J lost 3 bases, with 14 bases between them. CDR3 size: 16 residues. CDR3 amino acids: CASSLWGGSYGNTIYF. CDR3 DNA: TGTGCCAGCAGCTTATGGGGGGGTTCTTATGGAAACACCATATATTTT.

V is TRBV27 and J is TRBJ1-4; TRBD1 matches 7 bases. V lost 6 bases, J lost 7 bases, and 8 bases stayed unmatched. The germline V gene encodes CDR1 MNHEY and CDR2 SMNVEV (reference sequence). This CDR3 comprises 14 residues. The CDR3 reads CASRRTGVGEKLFF. As DNA, the CDR3 is TGTGCCAGCAGACGCACAGGGGTGGGTGAAAAACTGTTTTTT.

The V gene is TRBV20-1, the J gene TRBJ1-5; TRBD1 matches at 10 bases. Germline values: CDR1 DFQATT, CDR2 SNEGSKA (reference sequence). The ends lost 4 bases at V and 6 bases at J; junction bases unmatched: 6. This CDR3 contains 14 residues. This CDR3 is CSANDRGQSQPQHF. For the CDR3, the DNA is TGCAGTGCTAATGACAGGGGGCAATCTCAGCCCCAGCATTTT.